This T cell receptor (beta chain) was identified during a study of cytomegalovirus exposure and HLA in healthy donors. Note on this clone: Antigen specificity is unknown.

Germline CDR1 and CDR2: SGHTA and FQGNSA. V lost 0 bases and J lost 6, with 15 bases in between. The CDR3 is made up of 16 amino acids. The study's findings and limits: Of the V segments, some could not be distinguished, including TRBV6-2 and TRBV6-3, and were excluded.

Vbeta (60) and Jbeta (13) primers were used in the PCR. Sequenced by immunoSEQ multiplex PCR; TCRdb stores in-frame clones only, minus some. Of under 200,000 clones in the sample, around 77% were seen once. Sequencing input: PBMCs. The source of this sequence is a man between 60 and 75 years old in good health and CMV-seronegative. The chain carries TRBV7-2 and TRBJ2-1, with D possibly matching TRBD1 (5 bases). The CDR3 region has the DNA TGTGCCAGCAGCTTAGCGGTGTCGATTACAGGCAATGAGCAGTTCTTC. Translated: CASSLAVSITGNEQFF.